This T cell receptor beta chain was observed in a study of identical twins. The CDR3 totals 15 residues. Trimming took 5 bases from V and 5 from J; bases not matched to a gene: 8. Per germline, CDR1 LGHDT and CDR2 YNNKEL (reference sequence). Template switching created a universal primer site, and the cDNA included unique molecular identifiers. TCRdb recomputed calls from the 5' RACE reads with MiXCR, one row per CDR3 protein. The data contain hundreds of thousands of distinct CDR3 sequences, around 6.1% of them singletons. This clonotype was found many times. Its target is not known. Study-level findings and limits: In drawing conclusions, the study used cross-sectional statistical analysis and did not follow the same donors. Because invariant MAIT and iNKT cells could be present, zero-insertion analyses could be partly confounded. Carriage of fewer insertions was seen in abundant cord blood beta clonotypes, whereas memory repertoires showed none.

This receptor was obtained from a man younger than 35 in good health. Sequencing was done on a sample of naive T cells sorted from blood. The chain has TRBV3-1 and TRBJ2-2, with 7 bases matching TRBD1. This chain's CDR3 is CASSSRQGGTGELFF. Written as DNA, the CDR3 is TGTGCCAGCAGCTCCCGACAGGGTGGAACCGGGGAGCTGTTTTTT.